The 19 T cell receptor beta chains below all came from one sample that was sequenced in a study of T cell responses to AZD1222 COVID-19 vaccine. TCRdb keeps only in-frame clones here, not all; method: immunoSEQ multiplex PCR. The sample holds approximately 100,000 clones; 90% to 95% are singletons and the top ten take about 2.2%. The sample consisted of peripheral blood, taken on day 0 of AZD1222 vaccination. These TCRs come from an adult in good health.

CDR3: CAWSVGLAGGQETQYF. The CDR3 DNA reads as TGTGCCTGGAGTGTGGGTCTAGCGGGGGGACAAGAGACCCAGTACTTC. This chain links TRBV30 with TRBJ2-5; 11 bases match TRBD2. The ends lost 0 bases at V and 2 bases at J; junction bases unmatched: 5. Germline values: CDR1 GTSNPN, CDR2 SVGIG (reference sequence). This CDR3 spans 16 amino acids.

The V gene is TRBV6-2 or TRBV6-3, the J gene TRBJ2-5, with 10 bases identical to TRBD2. The CDR3 is 15 amino acids. Trimming took 6 bases from V and 8 from J; bases not matched to a gene: 12. CDR1 and CDR2 (germline): MNHEY, SVGEGT. The CDR3 here is CASRYAAGLASTQYF. DNA of the CDR3: TGTGCCAGCAGGTACGCAGCGGGACTAGCGTCAACCCAGTACTTC.

The rearrangement links TRBV19 to TRBJ2-3; 8 bases are shared with TRBD2. With V trimmed by 5 bases and J by 5 bases, 15 bases remained unmatched. The CDR3 contains 17 residues. Germline assignment: CDR1 LNHDA and CDR2 SQIVND (reference sequence). The CDR3 spells CASSARGRGGTVDTQYF. The CDR3 bases are TGTGCCAGTAGTGCCAGAGGACGGGGGGGAACGGTAGATACGCAGTATTTT.

The chain links TRBV2 to TRBJ2-6, with 8 bases aligning to TRBD1. CDR3 length: 17 amino acids. With 3 bases clipped from V and 2 bases from J, the junction kept 6 bases outside the gene matches. The V gene's germline CDR1 is SNHLY and CDR2 FYNNEI. As DNA, the CDR3 is TGTGCCAGCAGTGAGGGCAGGGGGCAGACTGGGGCCAACGTCCTGACTTTC. It yields the protein CASSEGRGQTGANVLTF.

The rearrangement links TRBV14 to TRBJ2-7, with 9 bases aligning to TRBD2. The V and J ends lost 5 bases and 1 base, in that order; junction bases with no gene match: 15. Germline CDR1 reads SGHDN; CDR2 reads FVKESK. This CDR3 is built from 18 residues. The CDR3 protein is CASSVGVAGVTSSYEQYF. The CDR3 nucleotides are TGTGCCAGCAGCGTCGGAGTAGCGGGAGTAACGAGTTCCTACGAGCAGTACTTC.

This clone is a singleton in its sample. The chain employs TRBV30 and TRBJ1-2, with D uncertain. V was clipped by 0 bases and J by 3 bases, with 8 bases between them. The CDR3 extends over 13 amino acids. Germline-derived CDR1 and CDR2 are GTSNPN and SVGIG (reference sequence). CDR3 sequence (DNA): TGTGCCTGGAGTGTAAGTCGTGACTATGGCTACACCTTC. This translates into CAWSVSRDYGYTF. Based on the CDR3 plus reference TRBV30 and TRBJ1-2, the full variable domain is SQTIHQWPATLVQPVGSPLSLECTVEGTSNPNLYWYRQAAGRGLQLLFYSVGIGQISSEVPQNLSASRPQDRQFILSSKKLLLSDSGFYLCAWSVSRDYGYTFGSGTRLTVV.

V is TRBV10-3 and J is TRBJ1-2; weak D call: TRBD1 (6 bases). V lost 3 bases to trimming and J lost 8 bases, with 13 bases between them. There are 13 residues in the CDR3. Per the germline V gene, CDR1 is ENHRY and CDR2 is SYGVKD. CDR3 residues: CAISDGRGGGYTF. CDR3 sequence (DNA): TGTGCCATCAGTGACGGGAGGGGGGGCGGCTACACCTTC.

The chain carries TRBV28 and TRBJ1-6; the D gene is possibly TRBD1 (5 bases). The germline V and J ends were trimmed by 10 bases and 6 bases, with 10 bases remaining between them. Per the germline V gene, CDR1 is MDHEN and CDR2 is SYDVKM. There are 12 residues in the CDR3. For the CDR3, the DNA is TGTGCCATCACGGGGGGTAATTCACCCCTCCACTTT. Residues: CAITGGNSPLHF.

The gene calls are TRBV28 and TRBJ2-7; D is possibly TRBD1 (6 bases). The germline V gene encodes CDR1 MDHEN and CDR2 SYDVKM. Trimming pared 6 bases from V and 2 bases from J, leaving 17 bases between. The CDR3 spans 15 residues. Here the CDR3 DNA reads TGTGCCAGCAGCTTTAGACAGGCTACTACCTACGAGCAGTACTTC. Amino acids: CASSFRQATTYEQYF. The full variable domain, its missing parts supplied by reference TRBV28 and TRBJ2-7, is DVKVTQSSRYLVKRTGEKVFLECVQDMDHENMFWYRQDPGLGLRLIYFSYDVKMKEKGDIPEGYSVSREKKERFSLILESASTNQTSMYLCASSFRQATTYEQYFGPGTRLTVT.

This chain links TRBV5-1 with TRBJ1-3; possible D gene TRBD1, 6 bases. The germline V gene encodes CDR1 SGHRS and CDR2 YFSETQ. The V and J ends lost 3 bases and 0 bases respectively, with 13 bases between them. There are 16 residues in the CDR3. The CDR3 region is CASSYHTGSSGNTIYF. CDR3 bases: TGCGCCAGCAGCTACCATACAGGGAGCTCTGGAAACACCATATATTTT. The variable domain in full, with the rest retrieved from reference TRBV5-1 and TRBJ1-3, is KAGVTQTPRYLIKTRGQQVTLSCSPISGHRSVSWYQQTPGQGLQFLFEYFSETQRNKGNFPGRFSGRQFSNSRSEMNVSTLELGDSALYLCASSYHTGSSGNTIYFGEGSWLTVV.

As to this clone: Additional DNA sequences in this sample encode the identical CDR3. The chain has TRBV5-4 and TRBJ1-5; D uncertain. CDR1 and CDR2 from the germline V gene are SGHNT and YYREEE (reference sequence). The CDR3 is 12 amino acids. The V gene lost 1 base and the J gene lost 3 bases, with 2 bases spanning the gap. DNA of the CDR3: TGTGCCAGCAGCTTGCCCAATCAGCCCCAGCATTTT. Translated, it gives CASSLPNQPQHF.

This chain joins TRBV4-3 and TRBJ1-6, with unresolved D. Germline CDR1 is LGHNA and CDR2 is YSLEER. V gave up 1 base and J gave up 10 bases, with 14 bases separating them. The CDR3 has 15 amino acids. CDR3 DNA: TGCGCCAGCAGCCAAGGGTGGCAGGAACCGTCACCCCTCCACTTT. Amino acids: CASSQGWQEPSPLHF.

The chain joins TRBV25-1 to TRBJ1-2, with 7 nucleotides matching TRBD1. Losses at the gene ends were 6 bases for V and 8 bases for J; bases not matched to a gene: 12. The CDR3 sequence is 14 residues long. Germline V gene sequence: CDR1 MGHDK, CDR2 SYGVNS. The CDR3 region has the DNA TGTGCCAGCAGGGGCTCCAGGGGGGCTGGCGGCTACACCTTC. Protein sequence: CASRGSRGAGGYTF.

This chain joins TRBV5-6 and TRBJ1-1; D ambiguous. The CDR3 is made up of 13 amino acids. Trimming stripped 6 bases from V and 5 bases from J, with 14 bases between. The germline V gene has CDR1 SGHDT and CDR2 YYEEEE. CDR3 nucleotide sequence: TGTGCCAGCACCTCGGGGTTCGGGACTGAAGCTTTCTTT. Protein sequence: CASTSGFGTEAFF. The full variable domain, completed using reference TRBV5-6 and TRBJ1-1, is DAGVTQSPTHLIKTRGQQVTLRCSPKSGHDTVSWYQQALGQGPQFIFQYYEEEERQRGNFPDRFSGHQFPNYSSELNVNALLLGDSALYLCASTSGFGTEAFFGQGTRLTVV.

The chain joins TRBV4-1 to TRBJ2-1; perhaps TRBD2 as D (6 bases). Germline CDR1 reads MGHRA; CDR2 reads YSYEKL. The V gene lost 2 bases and the J gene lost 8 bases, with 10 bases spanning the gap. The CDR3 consists of 13 residues. CDR3 sequence reads: CASSQRLEYEQFF. CDR3 coding DNA: TGCGCCAGCAGCCAACGACTAGAATATGAGCAGTTCTTC.

The rearrangement links TRBV5-1 to TRBJ1-2; TRBD1 is a possible D gene (6 bases). Looked up from germline, CDR1 is SGHRS and CDR2 is YFSETQ. The ends were cut back, 4 bases at V and 2 bases at J, with 12 bases in the middle. This CDR3 comprises 14 residues. This chain's CDR3 is CASSPTGSNYGYTF. CDR3 coding DNA: TGCGCCAGCAGCCCGACAGGATCGAACTATGGCTACACCTTC.

The V call is TRBV3-1 (or the pseudogene TRBV3-2), the J call TRBJ1-1; 7 bases map to TRBD1. V lost 5 bases, J lost 3 bases, and 3 bases stayed unmatched. The CDR3 has 13 residues. CDR1 and CDR2 (germline): LGHDT, YNNKEL (reference sequence). CDR3 amino acids: CASSGTVDTEAFF. The DNA of the CDR3 is TGTGCCAGCAGCGGGACAGTTGACACTGAAGCTTTCTTT.

The V gene is TRBV30, the J gene TRBJ1-5; 8 nucleotides align to TRBD1. This CDR3 contains 14 residues. V dropped 1 base and J dropped 6; count of bases not matched to a gene: 5. From germline, CDR1 is GTSNPN and CDR2 SVGIG (reference sequence). The CDR3 protein is CAWSGAGGGQPQHF. DNA of the CDR3: TGTGCCTGGAGTGGGGCAGGGGGCGGTCAGCCCCAGCATTTT.

J is TRBJ2-1 and V is TRBV19; D may be TRBD2 (5 bases). Per germline, CDR1 LNHDA and CDR2 SQIVND (reference sequence). The CDR3 totals 14 residues. The germline V and J ends were trimmed by 5 bases and 5 bases, with 13 bases remaining between them. The CDR3 DNA is TGTGCCAGTAGTCCGGGGAGTCCGGACAATGAGCAGTTCTTC. Translated, it gives CASSPGSPDNEQFF.